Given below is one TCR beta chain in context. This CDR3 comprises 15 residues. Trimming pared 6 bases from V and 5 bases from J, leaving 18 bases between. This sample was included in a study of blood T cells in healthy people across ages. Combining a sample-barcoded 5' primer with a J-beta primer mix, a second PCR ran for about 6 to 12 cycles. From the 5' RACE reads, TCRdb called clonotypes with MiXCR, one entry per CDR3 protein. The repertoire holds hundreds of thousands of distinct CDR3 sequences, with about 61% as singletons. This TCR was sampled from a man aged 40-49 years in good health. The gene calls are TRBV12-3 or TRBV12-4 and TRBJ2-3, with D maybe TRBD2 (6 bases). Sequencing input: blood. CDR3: CASRFLGGQEDTQYF. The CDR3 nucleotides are TGTGCCAGCAGATTCCTCGGGGGTCAAGAAGATACGCAGTATTTT.